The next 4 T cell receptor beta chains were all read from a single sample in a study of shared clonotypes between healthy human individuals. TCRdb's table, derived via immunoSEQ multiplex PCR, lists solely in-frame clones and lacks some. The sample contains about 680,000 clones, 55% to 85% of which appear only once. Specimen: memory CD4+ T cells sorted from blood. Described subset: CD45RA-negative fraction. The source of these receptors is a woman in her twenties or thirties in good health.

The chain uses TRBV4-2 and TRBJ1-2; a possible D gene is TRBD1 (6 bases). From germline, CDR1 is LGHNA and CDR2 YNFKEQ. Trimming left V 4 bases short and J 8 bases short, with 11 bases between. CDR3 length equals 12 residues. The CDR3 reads CASSRDNLGYTF. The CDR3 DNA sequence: TGTGCCAGCAGCCGGGACAACCTAGGCTACACCTTC.

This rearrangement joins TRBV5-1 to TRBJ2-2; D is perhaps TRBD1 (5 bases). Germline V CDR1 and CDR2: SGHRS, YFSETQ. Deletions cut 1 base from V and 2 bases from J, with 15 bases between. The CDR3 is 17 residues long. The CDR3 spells CASSLRQGTINTGELFF. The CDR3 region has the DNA TGCGCCAGCAGCTTGAGGCAGGGAACCATTAACACCGGGGAGCTGTTTTTT.

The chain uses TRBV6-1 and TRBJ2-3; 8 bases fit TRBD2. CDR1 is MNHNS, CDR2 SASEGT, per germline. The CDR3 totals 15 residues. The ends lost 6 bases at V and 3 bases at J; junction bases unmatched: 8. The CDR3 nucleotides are TGTGCCAGCAGCACGGGGGGGCGCGGGACAGATACGCAGTATTTT. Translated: CASSTGGRGTDTQYF.

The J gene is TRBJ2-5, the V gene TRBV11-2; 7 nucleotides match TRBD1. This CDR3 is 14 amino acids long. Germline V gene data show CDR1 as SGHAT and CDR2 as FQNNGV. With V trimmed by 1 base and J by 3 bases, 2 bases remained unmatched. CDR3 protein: CASSLGQGEETQYF. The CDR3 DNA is TGTGCCAGCAGCTTAGGACAGGGCGAAGAGACCCAGTACTTC.